The sequence of this TCR beta chain was determined in a study of cytomegalovirus exposure and HLA in healthy donors (TCRdb year 2017). Regarding the study in general: An earlier analysis of about 530 of the donors reported roughly 300 Gb of sequence data and 117 million unique TCR beta sequences obtained from some 170 million T cells. To predict cytomegalovirus infection status, the study brought together high-throughput TCR immunosequencing, statistical association of individual TCRs with disease status, and machine learning. Typing coverage varied by locus: roughly 629-630 donors for A, B, C, DRB1 and DQB1; roughly 500 for DQA1; 600 to 610 for DPA1; around 490 for DPB1. Rather than using new phenotypic data, the later analysis identified candidate immune exposures from TCR beta sequences and from how often those sequences occurred across donors. Among under 450 genotyped donors of the cohort, an average of around 240,000 unique TCR beta nucleotide sequences were sequenced per donor, roughly a sixth of them non-productive. Class I and class II HLA loci were covered by the typing at four-digit resolution. About 320 gigabases of sequencing data and 70 million to 100 million unique TCR sequences were included in an early release covering roughly 700 HLA-typed donors. In a later genetic analysis, genome-wide SNP genotypes for about 55% of the 666 donors were used, and that subset was treated as a discovery cohort. In an earlier analysis of over 550 of the donors, high-throughput TCR beta sequencing was used to judge whether each TCR beta V gene segment behaved as functional or pseudogenic. The genetic ancestry cluster associated with self-reported Caucasian donors included approximately 85% of the approximately 400 genotyped donors. The study aimed to test whether signatures of past pathogen exposure could be identified by cataloging public T cell receptors. Donor age, sex, ethnicity and CMV serostatus were compiled together with the repertoire data. All discovery cohort repertoires had been generated using a single sequencing platform. The T cell repertoires of under 700 subjects were profiled by immunosequencing and related to cytomegalovirus serostatus. Along with the roughly 610-subject first cohort, a separate validation cohort of over a hundred different subjects was used. Roughly 5 DR-DQ haplotypes were handled as single units for association and clustering, since linkage in the cohort was strong. To study patterns of TCR occurrence, a later analysis re-analyzed previously published TCR beta repertoires from 700 or so donors and added high-resolution HLA genotyping. Overall study results and their limits: Several of the top co-occurrence clusters appeared to be linked to parvovirus B19, influenza, CMV and Epstein-Barr virus, according to a later analysis. In the study, 150 to 200 TCR beta chains were listed as associated with cytomegalovirus. Presence/absence analyses assumed roughly uniform sequencing depth across donors, an assumption that may not hold. In vitro tests confirmed that a few of the cytomegalovirus-associated TCR beta chains recognize cytomegalovirus antigens. Assigning TCR associations to individual alleles was difficult when HLA alleles, especially DR and DQ, strongly co-occurred. A cluster of highly shared sequence variants was judged likely to represent a technical artifact of the sequencing pipeline. Some IMGT-functional V segments, including TRBV6-2 and TRBV6-3, could not be told apart with the 87-base-pair reads, so those segments were excluded. In an earlier analysis of 500 to 650 of the donors, most TCR beta V segments appeared in productive rearrangements about 87% or about 30% of the time, broadly matching IMGT annotations. A later analysis found that most CMV-associated TCR beta chains appeared HLA-restricted, with HLA associations seemingly driven largely by CMV exposure. The authors suggested that the approach could potentially be extended to other disease states and immunological phenotypes. In this cohort, only TCR beta chains were sequenced, and detectable features were limited by the absence of alpha or paired-chain data. In a later genetic analysis, fewer N-insertions in productive TCRs were reported among donors in an Asian-associated ancestry cluster than the roughly 710-donor mean. The earlier analysis of approximately 590 of the donors excluded over 15 rarely observed V segments, including chromosome 9 orphons, because counts were too low. In a later genetic analysis, a missense DCLRE1C variant was associated with V-gene and J-gene trimming of TCR beta chains, and the association was replicated in an independent cohort. A further reported finding was that TCR beta sequences accurately predicted the HLA-A and HLA-B alleles for most subjects in the first cohort. CMV serostatus was the only immune exposure information available for the cohort. The classifier was reported to diagnose cytomegalovirus status with high specificity and sensitivity in both the original and validation cohorts. Correlated functional status among segregating V segments might reflect linkage disequilibrium, but an unknown experimental factor could not be ruled out. A later analysis found that TCR association rates varied across HLA loci, with DRB1 alleles showing the most associated TCRs and HLA-C alleles the fewest. In a later analysis, HLA-associated TCR beta chains showed more clonal expansion and lower generation probabilities than non-associated chains that were equally common. While some public TCRs were present in many individuals, most TCR sequences turned up only very rarely across donors. Because HLA typing was unavailable for some donors at each locus, only the typed subset was used in association tests. At a false discovery rate of 0.05, a later analysis linked roughly 17,000 TCR beta sequences to specific HLA alleles.

In total, over 600 healthy bone marrow donors made up the cohort. At the time of sampling, all cohort members were nominally healthy, though unrecorded immune exposures were likely present. The donor tested CMV seronegative, placing the donor among the approximately 400 seronegative members of the cohort. A peripheral blood sample was collected from each donor, and TCR beta sequencing was performed on peripheral blood mononuclear cells. Genomic DNA was extracted from the blood cell samples with the Qiagen DNeasy Blood Extraction Kit. Libraries came from the immunoSEQ multiplex PCR assay. A mixture of 60 forward primers for TCR Vbeta segments and 13 reverse primers for TCR Jbeta segments was used in the multiplex PCR. Amplification of the CDR3 region of rearranged TCR beta genes was performed with a multiplex PCR assay on genomic DNA. The amplified TCR beta libraries were sequenced on the Illumina HiSeq System as 87-base-pair reads. In the original analysis: A later analysis counted approximately 84 million unique TCR beta chains across the 666 repertoires, and 10 million to 12 million of these chains were shared by at least two donors. Raw reads were error-corrected and collapsed into unique sequences by a nearest-neighbor algorithm in which closely related sequences were merged to remove PCR and sequencing errors. To assign V, D and J gene segments, CDR3 sequences were aligned to IMGT reference sequences. For a sequence to be retained, at least a six-nucleotide match to both a V gene segment and a J gene segment was required. A rearrangement counted as productive if the CDR3 had no stop codons and remained in frame with V and J, and every other rearrangement counted as non-productive. CDR3 was defined by IMGT convention, running from the second conserved V-encoded cysteine to the conserved J-encoded phenylalanine. In an earlier analysis of around 600 of the donors, sequences lacking an unambiguous match to a single V gene segment were excluded. An earlier analysis of approximately 590 of the donors classified V segments as functional when productive rearrangements were above 56.7% and as segregating when the standard deviation between donors was above 5%. A statistical classification framework was built to diagnose cytomegalovirus status from the catalog of TCR beta chain sequences. V and J gene assignment, in a later analysis, came from comparing TCR nucleotide sequences with IMGT/GENE-DB human TR gene sequences. A later analysis assigned CDR3 sequences and most-parsimonious VDJ recombination scenarios with the TCRdist pipeline. In a later analysis, each TCR beta chain was defined by its CDR3 amino acid sequence together with its V-gene family, and reads lacking a unique V-gene family were excluded. As a way to deal with suspected cross-contamination and a sequencing artifact, a later analysis dropped 640 or so nucleotide sequences that were highly shared and had low generation probability. In a later analysis, a clonal expansion index was calculated for each public chain from normalized within-repertoire ranks of inferred template counts. Generation probabilities in a later analysis came from a VDJ recombination model fitted to out-of-frame rearrangements, and those results were checked against IGoR. In a later analysis, TCR-TCR, TCR-HLA and TCR-CMV co-occurrence was scored with hypergeometric tests, and a repertoire-size bias correction was applied to TCR pairs. False discovery rates were estimated in a later analysis by permuting HLA or CMV assignments 20 times. In a later analysis, co-occurring TCRs were grouped with DBSCAN, and TCRdist sequence similarity was added when clustering was performed within HLA-allele-positive subsets. Repertoires with fewer than 30,000 or more than 120,000 public chains were left out of co-occurrence clustering, as were about 5 repertoires with anomalous nucleotide sharing. TCRdb limited this immuneACCESS table to in-frame rearrangements with V and J called. A share of clones is missing; checked studies link under half to unresolved V genes, and the rest is unexplained. That table furnishes V, J and clone size, whereas the DNA furnished D and trimming. In all, the sample holds about 120,000 clones, and 15% of those were seen once. The ten largest clones add up to 1.9% of the sample.

Details on this clone: Its antigen remains unidentified. The sample holds no much larger clone one base away, and base qualities are not on file.

The germline V gene supplies CDR1 MNHNS and CDR2 SASEGT. The CDR3 sequence holds 11 residues, the cysteine and phenylalanine included. Only the CDR3 DNA is retained, 33 bases long and in frame from the first base. The V and J ends are trimmed by 8 bases and 3 bases, leaving 8 bases between them. This sequence uses TRBV6-1 and TRBJ2-7, with the D gene not clear enough to name. The source material was PBMCs. The receptor was isolated from a woman aged 18-30 years in good health and CMV-seronegative. Read as DNA, the sequence is TGTGCCAGCCCTCTAGGCTACGAGCAGTACTTC. The encoded protein is CASPLGYEQYF.